These 13 T cell receptor beta chains share one sample of origin, sequenced in a study of cytomegalovirus exposure and HLA in healthy donors. This PCR relied on a set of 60 Vbeta primers and 13 Jbeta primers. The data were produced by immunoSEQ multiplex PCR, yet TCRdb's version contains in-frame clones alone and is incomplete. This table holds some 50,000 clones, around three quarters found once. Sequenced material: PBMCs. The receptors come from a woman aged 50 to 60 in good health and CMV-seropositive.

The V call is TRBV4-3, the J call TRBJ2-7, with D possibly matching TRBD2 (5 bases). This CDR3 spans 14 amino acids. CDR1 LGHNA and CDR2 YSLEER come from the germline V gene. Trimming cost V 1 base and J 2 bases, with 9 bases left between them. CDR3 nucleotide sequence: TGCGCCAGCAGCCAAGTACGGGGTGCCTACGAGCAGTACTTC. Translating gives CASSQVRGAYEQYF.

This clone was counted a few times. The chain is built from TRBV19 and TRBJ1-2; D remains ambiguous. This CDR3 comprises 13 residues. V was pared by 6 bases and J by 8 bases, with 16 bases between. Per the germline V gene, CDR1 is LNHDA and CDR2 is SQIVND (reference sequence). CDR3 bases: TGTGCCAGTAGCGCGACCGGGCGGGGAGGCTACACCTTC. This codes for CASSATGRGGYTF.

This clone was observed a few times. The chain is built from TRBV11-3 and TRBJ1-1; perhaps TRBD1 as D (5 bases). V shed 4 bases and J shed 5 bases, with 17 bases lying between them. Germline CDR1 is SGHNT and CDR2 is YENEEA. This CDR3 is built from 15 residues. As DNA, the CDR3 is TGTGCCAGCAGCTCCAGTAGGGGATTGGGGACTGAAGCTTTCTTT. Translation gives CASSSSRGLGTEAFF.

The genes are TRBV7-9 and TRBJ2-7; a weak D match, TRBD1 (6 bases). CDR3 length equals 15 residues. Germline-derived CDR1 and CDR2 are SEHNR and FQNEAQ (reference sequence). The germline V and J ends were trimmed by 5 bases and 5 bases, with 19 bases remaining between them. Written as DNA, the CDR3 is TGTGCCAGCAGCCCTGGACGACAGGAGAGAGACGAGCAGTACTTC. It specifies CASSPGRQERDEQYF.

This clone is categorized as medium-sized (0.01 to 0.1%). The chain uses TRBV4-3 and TRBJ2-6; 10 bases are shared with TRBD2. V trimming: 4 bases; J trimming: 2 bases; junction bases outside the gene matches: 5. CDR3 length: 17 residues. Per the germline V gene, CDR1 is LGHNA and CDR2 is YSLEER. The CDR3 loop reads CASSPGTSATGANVLTF. CDR3 sequence (DNA): TGCGCCAGCAGCCCCGGGACTAGCGCTACTGGGGCCAACGTCCTGACTTTC.

J is TRBJ1-2 and V is TRBV28; 8 positions match TRBD1. CDR1 is MDHEN, CDR2 SYDVKM, per germline. The ends lost 5 bases at V and 4 bases at J; junction bases unmatched: 12. This CDR3 spans 16 amino acids. CDR3 sequence reads: CASSPDRVPLVYGYTF. CDR3 nucleotides: TGTGCCAGCAGTCCGGACAGGGTCCCTTTAGTCTATGGCTACACCTTC.

V and J are TRBV28 and TRBJ2-3; tentatively, D is TRBD1 (5 bases). Between the trimmed V and J ends, which lost 4 bases and 1 base, there was a span of 15 bases. Germline V gives CDR1 MDHEN, CDR2 SYDVKM. The CDR3 extends over 16 amino acids. CDR3 residues: CASSSPQGMGTDTQYF. The CDR3 DNA reads as TGTGCCAGCAGTTCTCCCCAGGGAATGGGCACAGATACGCAGTATTTT.

The chain links TRBV2 to TRBJ2-1; 7 bases are a match to TRBD2. CDR3 length equals 13 residues. Germline-derived CDR1 and CDR2 are SNHLY and FYNNEI. Germline trimming cut 7 bases from V and 7 bases from J; bases unmatched to any gene: 7. CDR3 nucleotides: TGTGCCAGCACCTCGACTAGCAGGAATGAGCAGTTCTTC. Protein sequence: CASTSTSRNEQFF.

The J gene is TRBJ2-2, the V gene TRBV15; D perhaps matches TRBD1 (6 bases). V dropped 1 base and J dropped 1 base, with 7 bases sitting between them. Per germline, CDR1 LNHNV and CDR2 YYDKDF (reference sequence). This CDR3 has 15 amino acids. The CDR3 DNA sequence: TGTGCCACCAGCAGAGGAGGGGGGAACACCGGGGAGCTGTTTTTT. Amino acids: CATSRGGGNTGELFF.

The gene calls are TRBV11-3 and TRBJ2-1, with D possibly TRBD2 on 6 matching bases. Trimming left V 0 bases short and J 9 bases short, with 9 bases between. Per the germline V gene, CDR1 is SGHNT and CDR2 is YENEEA. The CDR3 consists of 13 residues. The CDR3 sequence is CASSLETGGEQFF. CDR3 nucleotides: TGTGCCAGCAGCTTAGAAACCGGGGGTGAGCAGTTCTTC.

The V and J genes are TRBV19 and TRBJ2-1; 10 nucleotides align to TRBD1. Germline V gives CDR1 LNHDA, CDR2 SQIVND (reference sequence). V lost 5 bases and J lost 2; bases outside the gene matches: 6. CDR3 length: 16 amino acids. The CDR3 loop reads CASSDRGLSPYNEQFF. The CDR3 nucleotides read TGTGCCAGTAGTGACAGGGGGCTCTCTCCCTACAATGAGCAGTTCTTC. The full variable domain, with the rest looked up from reference TRBV19 and TRBJ2-1, is DGGITQSPKYLFRKEGQNVTLSCEQNLNHDAMYWYRQDPGQGLRLIYYSQIVNDFQKGDIAEGYSVSREKKESFPLTVTSAQKNPTAFYLCASSDRGLSPYNEQFFGPGTRLTVL.

By share, this clone ranks as large. The identical CDR3 is also encoded by other nucleotide sequences in the sample. Written as DNA, the CDR3 is TGTGCCAGCAGGACAGGACGGGATGAAAAACTGTTTTTT. It specifies CASRTGRDEKLFF. The V call is TRBV6-5, the J call TRBJ1-4; possible D gene TRBD1, 6 bases. The CDR3 spans 13 residues. Germline V gene data show CDR1 as MNHEY and CDR2 as SVGAGI. V shed 6 bases and J shed 6 bases, with 11 bases lying between them.

V is TRBV13 and J is TRBJ2-1, with 7 bases lining up with TRBD2. CDR3 size: 14 residues. Per the germline V gene, CDR1 is PRHDT and CDR2 is FYEKMQ (reference sequence). V lost 7 bases and J lost 4; bases outside the gene matches: 7. Here the CDR3 DNA reads TGTGCCAGCAACCTGGCTAGCGGATACAATGAGCAGTTCTTC. Its translation is CASNLASGYNEQFF.